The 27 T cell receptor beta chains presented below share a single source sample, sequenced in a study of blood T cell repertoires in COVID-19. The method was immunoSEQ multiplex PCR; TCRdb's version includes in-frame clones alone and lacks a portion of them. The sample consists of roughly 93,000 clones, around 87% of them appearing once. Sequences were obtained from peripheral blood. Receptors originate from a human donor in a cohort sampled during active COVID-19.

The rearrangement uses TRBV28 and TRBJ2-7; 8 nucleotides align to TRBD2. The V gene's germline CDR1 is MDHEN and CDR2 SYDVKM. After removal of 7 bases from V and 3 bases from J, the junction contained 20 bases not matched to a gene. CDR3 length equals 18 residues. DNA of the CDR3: TGTGCCAGCATCCCGCGGAGGGGGAGCGGGAGATCGGGCTACGAGCAGTACTTC. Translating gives CASIPRRGSGRSGYEQYF.

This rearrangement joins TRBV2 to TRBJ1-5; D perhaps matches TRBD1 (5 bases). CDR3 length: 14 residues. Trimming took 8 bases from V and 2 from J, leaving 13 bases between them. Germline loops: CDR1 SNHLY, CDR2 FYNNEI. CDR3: CASSSGQGNQPQHF. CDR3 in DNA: TGTGCCAGCTCCTCAGGGCAGGGCAATCAGCCCCAGCATTTT.

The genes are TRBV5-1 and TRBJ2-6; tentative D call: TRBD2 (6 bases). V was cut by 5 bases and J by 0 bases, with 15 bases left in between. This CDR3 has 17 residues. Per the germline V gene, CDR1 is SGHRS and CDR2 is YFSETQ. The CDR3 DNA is TGCGCCAGCAGTCCAGGGACTCTGAACTCTGGGGCCAACGTCCTGACTTTC. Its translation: CASSPGTLNSGANVLTF.

CDR3 nucleotides: TGTGCCAGTAGTACGGGACTATCTTCCTACAATGAGCAGTTCTTC. Translating gives CASSTGLSSYNEQFF. The chain links TRBV19 to TRBJ2-1; 7 bases line up with TRBD2. Trimming cost V 4 bases and J 1 base; bases outside gene matches: 4. The germline CDR1 and CDR2 sequences are LNHDA and SQIVND (reference sequence). The length of the CDR3 is 15 residues.

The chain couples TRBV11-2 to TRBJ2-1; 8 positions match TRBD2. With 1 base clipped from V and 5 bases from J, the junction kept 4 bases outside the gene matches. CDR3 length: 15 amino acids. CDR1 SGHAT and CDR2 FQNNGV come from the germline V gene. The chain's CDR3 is CASSLVWREDNEQFF. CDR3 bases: TGTGCCAGCAGCTTAGTATGGCGGGAGGACAATGAGCAGTTCTTC. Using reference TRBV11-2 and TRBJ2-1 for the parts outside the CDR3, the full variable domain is EAGVAQSPRYKIIEKRQSVAFWCNPISGHATLYWYQQILGQGPKLLIQFQNNGVVDDSQLPKDRFSAERLKGVDSTLKIQPAKLEDSAVYLCASSLVWREDNEQFFGPGTRLTVL.

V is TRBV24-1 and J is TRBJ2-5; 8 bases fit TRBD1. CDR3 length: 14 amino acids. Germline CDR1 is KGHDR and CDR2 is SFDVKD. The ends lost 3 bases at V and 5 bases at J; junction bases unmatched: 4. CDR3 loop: CATSDRQGKETQYF. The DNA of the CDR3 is TGTGCCACCAGTGATCGACAGGGGAAGGAGACCCAGTACTTC.

The CDR3 sequence: CASSIVANQPQHF. Written as DNA, the CDR3 is TGTGCCAGTAGTATAGTGGCAAATCAGCCCCAGCATTTT. The V and J genes are TRBV19 and TRBJ1-5; D not certain. CDR1 and CDR2 from the germline V gene are LNHDA and SQIVND (reference sequence). V shed 1 base and J shed 4 bases, with 5 bases lying between them. The CDR3 consists of 13 residues.

The chain's CDR3 is CASSVAPLDSNNSPLHF. The CDR3 bases are TGTGCCAGCAGCGTAGCACCCCTGGACAGTAATAATTCACCCCTCCACTTT. The rearrangement uses TRBV9 and TRBJ1-6, with a tentative D call TRBD1 (6 bases). The CDR3 is 17 residues long. V lost 0 bases and J lost 5, with 15 bases in between. From germline, CDR1 is SGDLS and CDR2 YYNGEE.

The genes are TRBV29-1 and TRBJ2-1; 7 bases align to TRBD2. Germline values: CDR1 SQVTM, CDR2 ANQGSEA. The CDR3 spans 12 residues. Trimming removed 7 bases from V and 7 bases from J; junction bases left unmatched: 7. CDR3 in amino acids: CSAGLDQNEQFF. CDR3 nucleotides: TGCAGCGCTGGACTAGATCAGAATGAGCAGTTCTTC.

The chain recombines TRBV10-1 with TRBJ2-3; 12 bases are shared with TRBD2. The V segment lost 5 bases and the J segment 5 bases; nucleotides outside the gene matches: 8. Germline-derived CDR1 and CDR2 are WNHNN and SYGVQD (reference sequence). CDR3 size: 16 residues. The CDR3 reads CASSPSGRALGDTQYF. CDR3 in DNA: TGCGCCAGCAGTCCTAGCGGGAGGGCCCTAGGAGATACGCAGTATTTT.

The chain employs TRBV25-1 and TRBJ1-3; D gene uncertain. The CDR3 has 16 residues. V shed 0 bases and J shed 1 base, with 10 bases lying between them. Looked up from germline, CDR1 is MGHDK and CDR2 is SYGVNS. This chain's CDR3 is CASSEYSTGSGNTIYF. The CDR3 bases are TGTGCCAGCAGTGAATATTCGACGGGGTCTGGAAACACCATATATTTT.

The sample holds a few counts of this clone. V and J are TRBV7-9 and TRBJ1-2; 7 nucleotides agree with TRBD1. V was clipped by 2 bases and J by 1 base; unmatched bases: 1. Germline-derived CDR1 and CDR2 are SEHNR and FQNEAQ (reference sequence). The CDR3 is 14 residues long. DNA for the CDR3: TGTGCCAGCAGCTTACAGGGGGGTAACTATGGCTACACCTTC. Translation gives CASSLQGGNYGYTF.

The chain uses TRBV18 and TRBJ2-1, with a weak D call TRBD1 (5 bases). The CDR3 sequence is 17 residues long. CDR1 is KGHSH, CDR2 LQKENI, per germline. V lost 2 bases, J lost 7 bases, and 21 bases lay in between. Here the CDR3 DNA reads TGTGCCAGCTCACCATCCCTCAGGGAAAGAGGTATGAATGAGCAGTTCTTC. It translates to CASSPSLRERGMNEQFF.

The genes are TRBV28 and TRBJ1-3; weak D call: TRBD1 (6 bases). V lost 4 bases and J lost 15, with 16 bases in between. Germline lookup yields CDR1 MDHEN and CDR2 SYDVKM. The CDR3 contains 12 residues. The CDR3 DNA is TGTGCCAGCAGTTCCCAGGACAGCATAGAATATTTT. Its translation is CASSSQDSIEYF.

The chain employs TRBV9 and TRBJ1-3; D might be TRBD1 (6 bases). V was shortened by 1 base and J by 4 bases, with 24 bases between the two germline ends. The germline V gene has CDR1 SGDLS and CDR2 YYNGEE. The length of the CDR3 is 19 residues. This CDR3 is CASSVHPKDRNLRGNTIYF. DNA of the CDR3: TGTGCCAGCAGCGTACATCCAAAGGACAGAAACCTCCGGGGAAACACCATATATTTT.

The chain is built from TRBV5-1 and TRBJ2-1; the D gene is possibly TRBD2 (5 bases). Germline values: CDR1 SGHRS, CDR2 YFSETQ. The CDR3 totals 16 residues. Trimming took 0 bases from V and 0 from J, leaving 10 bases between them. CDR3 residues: CASSLEASSSYNEQFF. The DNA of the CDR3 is TGCGCCAGCAGCTTGGAGGCTAGCAGCTCCTACAATGAGCAGTTCTTC.

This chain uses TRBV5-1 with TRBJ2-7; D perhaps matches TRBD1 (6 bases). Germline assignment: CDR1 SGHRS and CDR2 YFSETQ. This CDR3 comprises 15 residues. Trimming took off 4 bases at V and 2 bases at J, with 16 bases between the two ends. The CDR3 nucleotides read TGCGCCAGCAGCCCCACAGGGACGAGTACCTACGAGCAGTACTTC. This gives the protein CASSPTGTSTYEQYF.

CDR3 amino acids: CASGTRDRTRESPLHF. In nucleotides, the CDR3 is TGTGCCAGCGGAACCCGGGACCGCACCCGGGAGTCACCCCTCCACTTT. The chain recombines TRBV28 with TRBJ1-6; possible D gene TRBD1, 5 bases. This CDR3 spans 16 amino acids. CDR1 and CDR2 from the germline V gene are MDHEN and SYDVKM. V was clipped by 8 bases and J by 10 bases, with 24 bases between them.

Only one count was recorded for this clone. As DNA, the CDR3 is TGCGCCAGCAGCTTGGACGGCGGGAGGCCGTTTGAAGCAGATACGCAGTATTTT. This encodes CASSLDGGRPFEADTQYF. This chain joins TRBV5-1 and TRBJ2-3; the match to TRBD2 covers 8 bases. This CDR3 is built from 18 residues. The ends lost 0 bases at V and 4 bases at J; junction bases unmatched: 13. Germline lookup yields CDR1 SGHRS and CDR2 YFSETQ.

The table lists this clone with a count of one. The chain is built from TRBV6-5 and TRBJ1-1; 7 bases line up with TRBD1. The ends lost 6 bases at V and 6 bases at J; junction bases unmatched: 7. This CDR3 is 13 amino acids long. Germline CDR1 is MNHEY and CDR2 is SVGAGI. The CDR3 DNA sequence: TGTGCCAGCAGGGTGACAGGGAGCGCTGAAGCTTTCTTT. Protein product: CASRVTGSAEAFF.

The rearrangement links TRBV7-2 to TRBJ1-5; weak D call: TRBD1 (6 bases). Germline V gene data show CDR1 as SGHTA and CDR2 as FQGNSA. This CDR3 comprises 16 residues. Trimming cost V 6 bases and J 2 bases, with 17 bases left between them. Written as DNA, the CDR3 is TGTGCCAGCAGTCCGGGACACCGAGCGGGCAATCAGCCCCAGCATTTT. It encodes CASSPGHRAGNQPQHF.

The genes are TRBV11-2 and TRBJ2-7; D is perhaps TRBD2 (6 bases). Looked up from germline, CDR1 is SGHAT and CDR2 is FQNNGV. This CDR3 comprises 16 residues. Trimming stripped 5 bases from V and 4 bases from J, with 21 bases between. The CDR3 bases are TGTGCCAGCAGCCCCTATCAGCCGGGACTGGTATACGAGCAGTACTTC. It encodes CASSPYQPGLVYEQYF.

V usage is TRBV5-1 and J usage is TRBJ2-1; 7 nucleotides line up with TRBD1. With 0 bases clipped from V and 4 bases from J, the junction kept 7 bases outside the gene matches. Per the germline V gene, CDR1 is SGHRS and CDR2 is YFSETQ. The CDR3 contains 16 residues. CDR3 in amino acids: CASSLGQGPPYNEQFF. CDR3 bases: TGCGCCAGCAGCTTGGGACAGGGTCCTCCTTACAATGAGCAGTTCTTC.

The CDR3 here is CASSPLSQRGELFF. The CDR3 nucleotides read TGTGCCAGCAGCCCCCTAAGCCAGCGGGGGGAGCTGTTTTTT. The chain couples TRBV3-1 (or the pseudogene TRBV3-2) to TRBJ2-2; the D gene is possibly TRBD2 (5 bases). The CDR3 covers 14 residues. The V and J ends lost 4 bases and 8 bases respectively, with 14 bases between them. CDR1 LGHDT and CDR2 YNNKEL come from the germline V gene (reference sequence).

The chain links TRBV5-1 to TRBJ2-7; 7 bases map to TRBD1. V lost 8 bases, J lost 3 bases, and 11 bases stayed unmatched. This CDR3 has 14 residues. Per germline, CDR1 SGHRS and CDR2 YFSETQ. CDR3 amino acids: CASNVGTEYYEQYF. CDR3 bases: TGCGCCAGTAACGTCGGGACAGAATACTACGAGCAGTACTTC.

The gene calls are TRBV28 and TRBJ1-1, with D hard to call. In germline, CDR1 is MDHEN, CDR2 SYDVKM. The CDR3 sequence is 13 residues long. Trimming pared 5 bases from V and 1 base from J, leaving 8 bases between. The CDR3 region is CASSPPGNTEAFF. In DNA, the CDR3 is TGTGCCAGCAGTCCCCCGGGGAACACTGAAGCTTTCTTT.

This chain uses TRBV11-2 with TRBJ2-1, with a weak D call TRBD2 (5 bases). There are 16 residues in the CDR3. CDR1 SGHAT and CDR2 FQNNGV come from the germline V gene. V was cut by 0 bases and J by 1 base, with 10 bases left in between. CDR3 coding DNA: TGTGCCAGCAGCTTAGAAGCGGCCGTGTCCTACAATGAGCAGTTCTTC. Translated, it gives CASSLEAAVSYNEQFF.